This T cell receptor beta chain comes out of a study of OX40 agonist ivuxolimab in advanced cancers. In terms of the full investigation: Ivuxolimab, which targeted the costimulatory receptor OX40 (CD134), was an agonistic, fully human IgG2 monoclonal antibody. Intravenous ivuxolimab was administered to patients every 2 weeks at six dose levels: 0.01, 0.1, 0.3, 1.5, 3 and 10 mg/kg. Of the roughly 52 patients in dose escalation, some 20 had hepatocellular carcinoma, about 15 had melanoma, 9 had renal cell carcinoma and 9 had head and neck cancer. In the dose-escalation cohort, 65% to 85% of patients were male, and the mean age was around 65 years with a range of about 20 to 80. Patients were allowed to have had prior anti-PD-1, anti-PD-L1 or anti-CTLA-4 therapy, and around 37% of the dose-escalation patients had previously received checkpoint inhibitors. Partial responses occurred in three dose-escalation patients, of whom one had hepatocellular carcinoma and two had cutaneous melanoma. The point of sequencing TCRbeta in the periphery was to test whether ivuxolimab changed TCR sequence diversity and drove clonal T-cell expansion. The paper describes the monotherapy dose-escalation part (N of about 50 patients) of the phase I trial of ivuxolimab.

Points the paper makes about the study in general: In the 0.1-3.0 mg/kg groups, partial responders had among the lowest normalized peripheral clonal expansion, particularly in CD8+ T cells. Low levels of normalized T-cell clonal expansion were also seen in some patients who did not respond. After ivuxolimab, more expanded clones were found on average in CD8+ T cells than in CD4+ T cells. Antigen specificity was not determined for the clonally expanded peripheral T cells. At doses of 0.1 to 3.0 mg/kg, clonal expansion of both CD4+ and CD8+ blood T cells was observed from baseline to week 6.

Patients with a history of autoimmune disease or receiving systemic immunosuppression were excluded from the trial. Peripheral blood for TCR sequencing was collected from all dose cohorts at baseline, on cycle 4 day 1, and on cycle 7 day 1. The samples were taken from a phase I, first-in-human, multicenter, open-label dose-escalation trial of ivuxolimab. Adults with locally advanced or metastatic melanoma, renal cell, hepatocellular, or head and neck squamous cell carcinoma were enrolled in the trial. Before TCR sequencing, CD4+ T cells and CD8+ T cells were sorted from peripheral blood as separate populations. Genomic DNA was isolated from the sorted cells so that the TCRbeta CDR3 region could be sequenced. The immunoSEQ Assay was used to sequence the TCRbeta CDR3 regions. This immuneACCESS table, as held by TCRdb, lists in-frame sequences with V and J called but not all clones. Of the missing ones, under half trace to an unresolved V gene in checked studies; the others have no known cause. Here the sample has about 54,000 clones; 84% occur a single time. Of the sample, 0.95% to 1.5% is held by the ten largest clones.

The germline V gene yields SGHDT for CDR1 and YYEEEE for CDR2. Including cysteine and phenylalanine, the CDR3 has 14 amino acids. The entry retains the CDR3 DNA only, 42 bases that are in frame from base 1. The V and J ends are trimmed by 2 bases and 3 bases, leaving 11 bases between them. Comments on this clone: Which antigen it targets is not known. Per-nucleotide qualities are absent, and no much larger clonotype sits a single base away.

The sequence came from an adult with an advanced solid tumor such as melanoma, head and neck, liver or kidney cancer. Source: CD4+ or CD8+ T cells sorted from blood, taken in a trial of the OX40 agonist ivuxolimab. The chain is assembled from TRBV5-6 and TRBJ1-1; 6 matching bases give a weak D call of TRBD1. The DNA sequence is as follows: TGTGCCAGCAGCTTCATCGGGGGCCACACTGAAGCTTTCTTT. Translation gives CASSFIGGHTEAFF. With the rest looked up from the reference TRBV5-6 and TRBJ1-1 genes rather than sequenced, the full variable domain is DAGVTQSPTHLIKTRGQQVTLRCSPKSGHDTVSWYQQALGQGPQFIFQYYEEEERQRGNFPDRFSGHQFPNYSSELNVNALLLGDSALYLCASSFIGGHTEAFFGQGTRLTVV.